The T cell receptor (beta chain) described here comes from a study of blood T cells in healthy people across ages. Together with a sample-barcoded 5' primer, a J-beta primer mix was included in a second PCR lasting about 6 to 12 cycles. TCRdb re-analysed the 5' RACE reads in MiXCR, keeping a single row per CDR3 protein. The data contain around 1,100,000 distinct CDR3 sequences, less than 45% of them singletons. Trimming shortened V by 3 bases and J by 2 bases, and 13 bases separated the two germline ends. The V gene's germline CDR1 is DFQATT and CDR2 SNEGSKA (reference sequence). This CDR3 comprises 14 residues. This clonotype occurred a few times.

V usage is TRBV20-1 and J usage is TRBJ1-1; D is ambiguous. The sample was blood. The sequence came from a man between 18 and 35 years old in good health. The CDR3 DNA sequence: TGCAGTGCTAGTTCCGCCAGTTTAAACACTGAAGCTTTCTTT. Translation: CSASSASLNTEAFF.